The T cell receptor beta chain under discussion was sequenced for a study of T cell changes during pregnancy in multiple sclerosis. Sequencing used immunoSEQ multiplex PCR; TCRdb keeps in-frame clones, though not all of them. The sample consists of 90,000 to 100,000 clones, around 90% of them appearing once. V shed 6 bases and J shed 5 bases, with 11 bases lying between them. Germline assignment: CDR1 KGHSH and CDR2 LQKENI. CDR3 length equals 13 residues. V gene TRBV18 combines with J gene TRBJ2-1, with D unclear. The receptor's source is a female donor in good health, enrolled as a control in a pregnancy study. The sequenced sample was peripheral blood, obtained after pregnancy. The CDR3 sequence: CASSDFKNNEQFF. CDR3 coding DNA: TGTGCCAGCTCCGACTTCAAGAACAATGAGCAGTTCTTC.